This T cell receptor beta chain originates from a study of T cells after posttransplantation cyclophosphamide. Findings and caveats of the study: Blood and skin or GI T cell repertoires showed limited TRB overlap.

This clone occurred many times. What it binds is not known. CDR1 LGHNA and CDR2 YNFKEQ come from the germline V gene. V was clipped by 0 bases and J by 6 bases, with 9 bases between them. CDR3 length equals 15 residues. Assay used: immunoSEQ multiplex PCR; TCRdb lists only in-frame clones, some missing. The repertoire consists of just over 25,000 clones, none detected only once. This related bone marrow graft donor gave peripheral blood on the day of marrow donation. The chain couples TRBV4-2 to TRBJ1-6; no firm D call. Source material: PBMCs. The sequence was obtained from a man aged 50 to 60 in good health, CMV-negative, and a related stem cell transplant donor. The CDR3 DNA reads TGTGCCAGCAGCCAAGATCTGCGGGGTAATTCACCCCTCCACTTT. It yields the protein CASSQDLRGNSPLHF.